The rows below give T cell receptor beta chains drawn from one sample of a study of blood T cells in healthy people across ages. Each CDR3 protein gets one entry after TCRdb re-called the 5' RACE reads with MiXCR. The data hold over 1.5 million distinct CDR3 sequences, with around half observed a single time. Sequenced material: blood. The receptors shown here come from a woman in her thirties or forties in good health. The CDR3 runs from the conserved cysteine through the conserved F or W. Each record gives: V gene, J gene, D gene, clone size, CDR3 DNA, CDR3 protein. The D gene is left open where the match is weak. Only part of the rows carry a size: once, few, many, or a class if the clone is expanded.

v_gene: TRBV18
j_gene: TRBJ1-2
d_gene: .
abundance: .
CDR3nt: TGTGCCAGCTCCCCAGACAGGATGGAGGCGTATGGCTACACCTTC
CDR3aa: CASSPDRMEAYGYTF

v_gene: TRBV20-1
j_gene: TRBJ2-5
d_gene: TRBD2
abundance: once
CDR3nt: TGCAGTGCTAGTCCTATCGGGCCCCGGGCTAGCGGGGAGCCATTCCAAGAGACCCAGTACTTC
CDR3aa: CSASPIGPRASGEPFQETQYF

v_gene: TRBV6-6
j_gene: TRBJ2-1
d_gene: TRBD2
abundance: .
CDR3nt: TGTGCCAGCAGTACTAGCGGGGACTACAATGAGCAGTTCTTC
CDR3aa: CASSTSGDYNEQFF

v_gene: TRBV12-3/TRBV12-4
j_gene: TRBJ2-7
d_gene: TRBD2
abundance: .
CDR3nt: TGTGCCAGCAGTTTAGGCGGGAGGGCCGAGCAGTACTTC
CDR3aa: CASSLGGRAEQYF

v_gene: TRBV28
j_gene: TRBJ1-2
d_gene: .
abundance: .
CDR3nt: TGTGCCAGCAGCCAGGACAGTCTTTACTATGGCTACACCTTC
CDR3aa: CASSQDSLYYGYTF

v_gene: TRBV7-6
j_gene: TRBJ2-5
d_gene: .
abundance: .
CDR3nt: TGTGCCAGCAGCTCATCCTTTCCGGAGACCCAGTACTTC
CDR3aa: CASSSSFPETQYF

v_gene: TRBV20-1
j_gene: TRBJ2-3
d_gene: .
abundance: .
CDR3nt: TGCAGTGCTAGCGTTGGGGGTAGGGCAGATACGCAGTATTTT
CDR3aa: CSASVGGRADTQYF

v_gene: TRBV20-1
j_gene: TRBJ1-5
d_gene: TRBD1
abundance: .
CDR3nt: TGCAGTGCTGTAACAGGGGTAGGTCAGCCCCAGCATTTT
CDR3aa: CSAVTGVGQPQHF

v_gene: TRBV20-1
j_gene: TRBJ2-1
d_gene: .
abundance: few
CDR3nt: TGCAGTGCTAGAGGGTGGACTCACAATGAGCAGTTCTTC
CDR3aa: CSARGWTHNEQFF

v_gene: TRBV20-1
j_gene: TRBJ2-4
d_gene: .
abundance: .
CDR3nt: TGCAGTGCTGGGGGGAATTCGGTGGGGCAGTACTTC
CDR3aa: CSAGGNSVGQYF

v_gene: TRBV15
j_gene: TRBJ2-5
d_gene: TRBD1
abundance: .
CDR3nt: TGTGCCACCAGCGCCCGACAGGGGGCGGGAAAAGAGACCCAGTACTTC
CDR3aa: CATSARQGAGKETQYF

v_gene: TRBV9
j_gene: TRBJ2-3
d_gene: TRBD1
abundance: .
CDR3nt: TGTGCCAGCAGCGCCGAGCCCTCGGGACAGGGTTCCCATTGGGTCGCAGATACGCAGTATTTT
CDR3aa: CASSAEPSGQGSHWVADTQYF

v_gene: TRBV27
j_gene: TRBJ2-7
d_gene: TRBD1
abundance: .
CDR3nt: TGTGCCAGCCGGACGATCAGGACAGGGTCTTCCTACGAGCAGTACTTC
CDR3aa: CASRTIRTGSSYEQYF

v_gene: TRBV27
j_gene: TRBJ1-2
d_gene: .
abundance: few
CDR3nt: TGTGCCAGCGGCACGGGGGGTGGTGGCTACACCTTC
CDR3aa: CASGTGGGGYTF

v_gene: TRBV5-6
j_gene: TRBJ1-1
d_gene: .
abundance: once
CDR3nt: TGTGCCAGCACCGTAGATATGAACACTGAAGCTTTCTTT
CDR3aa: CASTVDMNTEAFF

v_gene: TRBV20-1
j_gene: TRBJ2-5
d_gene: TRBD1
abundance: .
CDR3nt: TGCAGTGCGACCCGGGACAGGGGGGAGACCCAGTACTTC
CDR3aa: CSATRDRGETQYF

v_gene: TRBV12-3/TRBV12-4
j_gene: TRBJ1-2
d_gene: .
abundance: .
CDR3nt: TGTGCCAGCAGTTTGCGCGACCCACGCTATGGCTACACCTTC
CDR3aa: CASSLRDPRYGYTF

v_gene: TRBV7-2
j_gene: TRBJ2-3
d_gene: .
abundance: few
CDR3nt: TGTGCCAGCAGTAGCGCCAGGGATACGCAGTATTTT
CDR3aa: CASSSARDTQYF

v_gene: TRBV20-1
j_gene: TRBJ2-1
d_gene: TRBD2
abundance: .
CDR3nt: TGCAGTGCTCAAGGCGGGGGGTTTATCAATGAGCAGTTCTTC
CDR3aa: CSAQGGGFINEQFF

v_gene: TRBV5-1
j_gene: TRBJ2-3
d_gene: TRBD1
abundance: .
CDR3nt: TGCGCCAGCAGCCGAGCCCCCGTCGGGACAGGGATGGGAGATACGCAGTATTTT
CDR3aa: CASSRAPVGTGMGDTQYF

v_gene: TRBV4-3
j_gene: TRBJ2-5
d_gene: .
abundance: .
CDR3nt: TGCGCCAGCAGCCAAGGGGCAGAGGGATGGCAGTACTTC
CDR3aa: CASSQGAEGWQYF

v_gene: TRBV20-1
j_gene: TRBJ2-1
d_gene: .
abundance: .
CDR3nt: TGCAGTGCCGCCGGGGCTCAGTCCTACAATGAGCAGTTCTTC
CDR3aa: CSAAGAQSYNEQFF

v_gene: TRBV7-9
j_gene: TRBJ2-1
d_gene: TRBD2
abundance: .
CDR3nt: TGTGCCAGCAGCTTAGCGGCTAGCGGGGGGGCCGGGAATGAGCAGTTCTTC
CDR3aa: CASSLAASGGAGNEQFF

v_gene: TRBV6-2/TRBV6-3
j_gene: TRBJ2-1
d_gene: TRBD2
abundance: .
CDR3nt: TGTGCCAGCAGTGATCTAGCGGGGGGGCGGGAGGAGCAGTTCTTC
CDR3aa: CASSDLAGGREEQFF

v_gene: TRBV15
j_gene: TRBJ2-7
d_gene: .
abundance: .
CDR3nt: TGTGCCACCAGCACTCCCGGGACAAGGGGCTACGAGCAGTACTTC
CDR3aa: CATSTPGTRGYEQYF

v_gene: TRBV15
j_gene: TRBJ2-5
d_gene: .
abundance: once
CDR3nt: TGTGCCACCAGCAGAGAGCAGGTCCAAGAGACCCAGTACTTC
CDR3aa: CATSREQVQETQYF

v_gene: TRBV4-2
j_gene: TRBJ2-5
d_gene: .
abundance: many
CDR3nt: TGTGCCAGCAGCCAATCGGAGACCCAGTACTTC
CDR3aa: CASSQSETQYF

v_gene: TRBV4-3
j_gene: TRBJ2-5
d_gene: .
abundance: .
CDR3nt: TGCGCCAGCAGCCACTATCTAGGACGGATCCAAGAGACCCAGTACTTC
CDR3aa: CASSHYLGRIQETQYF

v_gene: TRBV5-1
j_gene: TRBJ2-7
d_gene: TRBD1
abundance: few
CDR3nt: TGCGCCAGCAGCATGGCTGGACAGGGTAGGAACGAGCAGTACTTC
CDR3aa: CASSMAGQGRNEQYF

v_gene: TRBV6-6
j_gene: TRBJ2-3
d_gene: .
abundance: .
CDR3nt: TGTGCCAGCACCTTAGGGTCTAGCACAGATACGCAGTATTTT
CDR3aa: CASTLGSSTDTQYF

v_gene: TRBV20-1
j_gene: TRBJ1-1
d_gene: .
abundance: .
CDR3nt: TGCAGTGCTAGAGCCCAAGGTGCGGGAGAAGCTTTCTTT
CDR3aa: CSARAQGAGEAFF

v_gene: TRBV5-1
j_gene: TRBJ1-2
d_gene: TRBD1
abundance: few
CDR3nt: TGCGCCAGCAGCCCCGCGTCGGCAGGGGGCAACTATGGCTACACCTTC
CDR3aa: CASSPASAGGNYGYTF

v_gene: TRBV9
j_gene: TRBJ1-2
d_gene: .
abundance: .
CDR3nt: TGTGCCAGCAGTGGGAGGACGGTAGCTAACTATGGCTACACCTTC
CDR3aa: CASSGRTVANYGYTF

v_gene: TRBV5-6
j_gene: TRBJ2-1
d_gene: .
abundance: .
CDR3nt: TGTGCCAGCAGCTTCCTTCTACAGAGAAGCTCCTACAATGAGCAGTTCTTC
CDR3aa: CASSFLLQRSSYNEQFF

v_gene: TRBV20-1
j_gene: TRBJ2-5
d_gene: .
abundance: few
CDR3nt: TGCAGTGCTGGGGGTGGCCGAAAACTCCAAGAGACCCAGTACTTC
CDR3aa: CSAGGGRKLQETQYF

v_gene: TRBV29-1
j_gene: TRBJ1-2
d_gene: .
abundance: .
CDR3nt: TGCAGCGTTGTGGTCAGCTATGGCTACACCTTC
CDR3aa: CSVVVSYGYTF

v_gene: TRBV11-2
j_gene: TRBJ2-3
d_gene: .
abundance: few
CDR3nt: TGTGCCAGCAGCCCGGGAATAGCGACAGATACGCAGTATTTT
CDR3aa: CASSPGIATDTQYF

v_gene: TRBV14
j_gene: TRBJ2-5
d_gene: TRBD1
abundance: once
CDR3nt: TGTGCCAGCAGCCAAGAAGATTGGACAGGCAGCCAAGAGACCCAGTACTTC
CDR3aa: CASSQEDWTGSQETQYF

v_gene: TRBV29-1
j_gene: TRBJ2-7
d_gene: .
abundance: many
CDR3nt: TGCAGCGTCGCAGGGACTGTCTCCTACGAGCAGTACTTC
CDR3aa: CSVAGTVSYEQYF

v_gene: TRBV20-1
j_gene: TRBJ1-2
d_gene: .
abundance: .
CDR3nt: TGCAGTGCTGGACCAACCATAAACTATGGCTACACCTTC
CDR3aa: CSAGPTINYGYTF

v_gene: TRBV7-8
j_gene: TRBJ2-5
d_gene: .
abundance: few
CDR3nt: TGTGCCAGCAGCTCCACAGTATTCAGGGAGACCCAGTACTTC
CDR3aa: CASSSTVFRETQYF